This T cell receptor (beta chain) is from a study of human T cells and chemical hapten exposure. Overall study results and limits: Sensitizing with DPC caused no change in TCRs above 1 in 1000 frequency.

The study used a library that attached unique molecular identifiers to individual cDNA molecules. TCRdb used MiXCR to reprocess the RACE reads, holding one entry per CDR3 protein. The top ten clones hold over 1.5% of a sample with tens of thousands of distinct CDR3 sequences, about 10% of them seen once. V trimming: 0 bases; J trimming: 4 bases; junction bases outside the gene matches: 5. Germline lookup yields CDR1 SGHRS and CDR2 YFSETQ. CDR3 length equals 16 residues. Time point reported: patch test 2, 6 weeks after DPC sensitization. Treatment described: therapeutic diphenylcyclopropenone sensitization with weekly scalp DPC. This clonotype was counted a few times. Antigen: not known.

The sequence derives from a woman between 45 and 65 years old with alopecia areata. Some clones in this sample may be carry-over from other donors' samples. The sequencing used whole blood, collected in connection with sensitization to the hapten diphenylcyclopropenone (DPC). This rearrangement joins TRBV5-1 to TRBJ2-5, with TRBD2 matching 11 bases. For the CDR3, the DNA is TGCGCCAGCAGCTTGGGACTAGCGGGGCGGAGAGAGACCCAGTACTTC. Translated, it gives CASSLGLAGRRETQYF.